Shown below are 4 T cell receptor beta chains from a single sample sequenced in a study of T cell repertoires in cytomegalovirus infection. TCRdb analysed the reads with MiXCR anew, one entry per CDR3 protein. The table has around 630,000 distinct CDR3 sequences, 20% to 30% seen once. Sequenced sample: CD8+ T cells from PBMCs. Receptors originate from a human donor in good health (CMV status not recorded). Some clones in this sample may be carry-over from other donors' samples.

This rearrangement joins TRBV28 to TRBJ2-2; possible D gene TRBD1, 5 bases. The germline V gene encodes CDR1 MDHEN and CDR2 SYDVKM. This CDR3 has 17 amino acids. V was shortened by 5 bases and J by 3 bases, with 19 bases between the two germline ends. The CDR3 here is CASSPQDPGLYTGELFF. In DNA form, the CDR3 reads TGTGCCAGCAGTCCTCAGGATCCAGGGTTATACACCGGGGAGCTGTTTTTT.

The V gene is TRBV3-1, the J gene TRBJ2-1; maybe TRBD1 (5 bases). This CDR3 contains 17 residues. Germline values: CDR1 LGHDT, CDR2 YNNKEL (reference sequence). Trimming left V 0 bases short and J 2 bases short, with 14 bases between. The CDR3 loop reads CASSQDRWGPPYNEQFF. The CDR3 DNA follows: TGTGCCAGCAGCCAAGATAGGTGGGGCCCCCCCTACAATGAGCAGTTCTTC.

This clonotype was recorded at least ten times. The chain's CDR3 is CASSFEGDYNEQFF. DNA for the CDR3: TGTGCCAGCAGCTTTGAAGGGGACTACAATGAGCAGTTCTTC. This sequence joins TRBV5-6 and TRBJ2-1; perhaps TRBD1 as D (5 bases). V was pared by 2 bases and J by 3 bases, with 9 bases between. Per germline, CDR1 SGHDT and CDR2 YYEEEE. The CDR3 is 14 amino acids.

The rearrangement uses TRBV12-3 or TRBV12-4 and TRBJ1-1; D gene unclear. This CDR3 comprises 13 residues. Trimming removed 6 bases from V and 4 bases from J, with 12 bases in between. The CDR3: CASRGGWSTEAFF. CDR3 DNA sequence: TGTGCCAGCAGGGGAGGGTGGTCCACTGAAGCTTTCTTT.